This record covers a single T cell receptor beta chain. Its cognate antigen is unknown. At one end the junction does not follow the germline gene, possibly because of a read error. This CDR3 is 16 amino acids long. In germline, CDR1 is SGHRS, CDR2 YFSETQ. No patient received treatment before thyroid surgery. The sample originates from a study of metastatic and nonmetastatic thyroid tumors. Study-level results: Patients with malignant thyroid tumors reportedly had significantly higher TCR beta diversity than those with benign nodules, in blood and tumor.

TCRdb re-called clones from the PCR reads using MiXCR. The sample consists of 91,000 or so clones, roughly 12% of them appearing once. The clonotype originates from a female donor with papillary thyroid cancer or a benign thyroid nodule (not recorded which). Some clones in this sample may be carry-over from other donors' samples. Sequenced: blood. The chain has TRBV5-1 and TRBJ2-7, with TRBD1 identical over 9 bases. CDR3 DNA sequence: TGCGCCAGCAGCTTATGTCGCCCGGGACAGGGAGCCGAGCAGTATTTC. This encodes CASSLCRPGQGAEQYF.